The 25 T cell receptor beta chains in this list originate from one sample, sequenced in a study of technical replicates of blood from a few donors. Clones were sequenced by immunoSEQ multiplex PCR, and TCRdb holds only the in-frame ones, with some missing. The table lists 98,000 or so clones, approximately 94% of them singletons. Sequencing input: T cells isolated from PBMCs. The source of these receptors is a human donor in good health.

The V and J genes are TRBV11-2 and TRBJ2-7; D is uncertain. This CDR3 has 14 amino acids. The germline V and J ends were trimmed by 3 bases and 2 bases, with 11 bases remaining between them. The germline CDR1 and CDR2 sequences are SGHAT and FQNNGV. This chain's CDR3 is CASSLDPGTYEQYF. CDR3 bases: TGTGCCAGCAGCTTGGATCCGGGTACCTACGAGCAGTACTTC.

This clone is a singleton in its sample. V and J are TRBV6-4 and TRBJ2-3; 11 bases align to TRBD2. The V segment lost 0 bases and the J segment 3 bases; nucleotides outside the gene matches: 2. The CDR3 consists of 16 residues. The V gene's germline CDR1 is MRHNA and CDR2 SNTAGT. The CDR3, as DNA: TGTGCCAGCAGTGACTCTAGCGGGGGGGGAACAGATACGCAGTATTTT. The encoded protein is CASSDSSGGGTDTQYF.

The CDR3 sequence: CASSRSGLADYNEQFF. For the CDR3, the DNA is TGCGCCAGCAGCCGCTCCGGACTAGCCGATTACAATGAGCAGTTCTTC. The chain uses TRBV5-1 and TRBJ2-1; 8 bases map to TRBD2. Losses at the gene ends were 4 bases for V and 4 bases for J; bases not matched to a gene: 10. The germline V gene has CDR1 SGHRS and CDR2 YFSETQ. This CDR3 contains 16 residues. Combining the CDR3 with reference TRBV5-1 and TRBJ2-1 gives the whole variable domain KAGVTQTPRYLIKTRGQQVTLSCSPISGHRSVSWYQQTPGQGLQFLFEYFSETQRNKGNFPGRFSGRQFSNSRSEMNVSTLELGDSALYLCASSRSGLADYNEQFFGPGTRLTVL.

This chain uses TRBV5-1 with TRBJ1-2, with D possibly TRBD1 on 6 matching bases. The CDR3 is 15 residues long. With 3 bases removed from V and 1 base from J, the gap between germline ends came to 13 bases. Germline V gene lookup returns CDR1 SGHRS and CDR2 YFSETQ. For the CDR3, the DNA is TGCGCCAGCAGCTCGGTGGGGGCGCATAACTATGGCTACACCTTC. This encodes CASSSVGAHNYGYTF.

The rearrangement joins TRBV10-1 to TRBJ2-7; 7 bases fit TRBD1. The CDR3 spans 17 residues. Losses at the gene ends were 3 bases for V and 5 bases for J; bases not matched to a gene: 16. In germline, CDR1 is WNHNN, CDR2 SYGVQD (reference sequence). The chain's CDR3 is CASSETEHDREKDEQYF. CDR3 bases: TGCGCCAGCAGTGAAACTGAGCACGACAGGGAGAAAGACGAGCAGTACTTC.

The V and J genes are TRBV6-5 and TRBJ2-7; 8 nucleotides line up with TRBD2. This CDR3 region has 16 residues. The V gene's germline CDR1 is MNHEY and CDR2 SVGAGI. The V segment lost 0 bases and the J segment 3 bases; nucleotides outside the gene matches: 7. CDR3 sequence: CASSYSGGGFSYEQYF. In DNA, the CDR3 is TGTGCCAGCAGTTACTCCGGGGGGGGGTTTAGCTACGAGCAGTACTTC.

This clone was seen more than once but under ten times. The rearrangement uses TRBV10-1 and TRBJ1-5, with TRBD1 as a possible D gene (5 bases). Germline CDR1 is WNHNN and CDR2 is SYGVQD (reference sequence). The germline V and J ends were trimmed by 3 bases and 6 bases, with 24 bases remaining between them. The CDR3 has 18 residues. The CDR3 loop reads CASSEPGGSGEMGQPQHF. Here the CDR3 DNA reads TGCGCCAGCAGTGAACCTGGGGGGTCGGGGGAAATGGGTCAGCCCCAGCATTTT.

This clone was counted a single time. The chain carries TRBV6-5 and TRBJ1-2; maybe TRBD1 (5 bases). V was pared by 6 bases and J by 7 bases, with 18 bases between. The CDR3 contains 14 residues. CDR1 is MNHEY and CDR2 is SVGAGI in the germline V gene. The CDR3 DNA is TGTGCCAGCAGCCTAACCAGGGTCGGGTCTGGCTACACCTTC. Translation: CASSLTRVGSGYTF.

The V call is TRBV19, the J call TRBJ2-3; 12 nucleotides agree with TRBD2. The CDR3 has 17 residues. The germline V gene has CDR1 LNHDA and CDR2 SQIVND (reference sequence). The V segment lost 5 bases and the J segment 1 base; nucleotides outside the gene matches: 7. The CDR3 DNA follows: TGTGCCAGTAGTTCGCAACGACTAGCGGGAGGCACAGATACGCAGTATTTT. As protein: CASSSQRLAGGTDTQYF.

V usage is TRBV29-1 and J usage is TRBJ1-4, with D possibly matching TRBD1 (5 bases). The germline CDR1 and CDR2 sequences are SQVTM and ANQGSEA. The CDR3 has 14 residues. The V and J ends lost 5 bases and 4 bases respectively, with 14 bases between them. The CDR3 reads CSVRTQGYNEKLFF. Written as DNA, the CDR3 is TGCAGCGTTCGAACCCAGGGTTATAATGAAAAACTGTTTTTT.

The J gene is TRBJ2-1, the V gene TRBV5-1; 7 nucleotides match TRBD1. This CDR3 has 14 residues. The trim removed 5 bases at V and 3 bases at J, leaving 5 bases unmatched. Germline V gene data show CDR1 as SGHRS and CDR2 as YFSETQ. Here the CDR3 reads CASRPGTDYNEQFF. In nucleotides, the CDR3 is TGCGCCAGCAGACCCGGGACAGACTACAATGAGCAGTTCTTC.

J is TRBJ2-7 and V is TRBV28, with a weak D call TRBD2 (6 bases). CDR3 length: 18 residues. Trimming took off 1 base at V and 4 bases at J, with 23 bases between the two ends. The germline V gene has CDR1 MDHEN and CDR2 SYDVKM. The CDR3 reads CASSLLTFRDLLAYEQYF. Written as DNA, the CDR3 is TGTGCCAGCAGTTTATTGACATTCCGGGACTTGCTAGCGTACGAGCAGTACTTC.

The CDR3 sequence is CASSLAGITDTQYF. The CDR3 nucleotides read TGCGCCAGCAGCTTGGCAGGGATCACAGATACGCAGTATTTT. The chain uses TRBV5-1 and TRBJ2-3; a possible D gene is TRBD1 (5 bases). This CDR3 is built from 14 residues. The V end lost 0 bases, the J end lost 2 bases, and 7 bases lay between the germline ends. The V gene's germline CDR1 is SGHRS and CDR2 YFSETQ.

The chain has TRBV10-3 and TRBJ2-7, with D maybe TRBD2 (7 bases). Trimming cost V 2 bases and J 7 bases, with 18 bases left between them. Germline V lookup: CDR1 ENHRY, CDR2 SYGVKD. The length of the CDR3 is 15 residues. The CDR3 is CAISEPKGGRGEQYF. CDR3 DNA sequence: TGTGCCATCAGTGAGCCCAAGGGGGGGCGCGGGGAGCAGTACTTC.

For the CDR3, the DNA is TGTGCCAGCAGCCCGCTTGGGACAGTCTACAATGAGCAGTTCTTC. Its protein product is CASSPLGTVYNEQFF. The genes are TRBV7-6 and TRBJ2-1; 7 nucleotides agree with TRBD1. The CDR3 is 15 amino acids. Unmatched junction bases numbered 7, after V lost 5 bases and J lost 3 bases. Germline-derived CDR1 and CDR2 are SGHVS and FNYEAQ.

The chain joins TRBV5-1 to TRBJ2-1; D gene uncertain. The germline gives CDR1 SGHRS, CDR2 YFSETQ. Trimming removed 4 bases at V and 8 bases at J, with 7 bases between. The CDR3 sequence is 11 residues long. The CDR3 spells CASSLSDEQFF. The CDR3 DNA is TGCGCCAGCAGCCTGTCGGATGAGCAGTTCTTC.

The genes are TRBV6-1 and TRBJ1-1; TRBD1 might be the D (5 bases). The V and J ends lost 2 bases and 0 bases respectively, with 10 bases between them. The CDR3 is 15 residues long. Germline V gene lookup returns CDR1 MNHNS and CDR2 SASEGT. Here the CDR3 reads CASSERGLMNTEAFF. The CDR3 bases are TGTGCCAGCAGTGAACGGGGGTTGATGAACACTGAAGCTTTCTTT.

This chain joins TRBV5-6 and TRBJ1-5; D ambiguous. Germline values: CDR1 SGHDT, CDR2 YYEEEE. The CDR3 has 17 residues. With 2 bases removed from V and 2 bases from J, the gap between germline ends came to 17 bases. For the CDR3, the DNA is TGTGCCAGCAGCTTTTACGCCCGCCAAGCGGGCAATCAGCCCCAGCATTTT. This codes for CASSFYARQAGNQPQHF.

V gene TRBV18 combines with J gene TRBJ1-1; D possibly corresponds to TRBD1 (6 bases). Trimming shortened V by 8 bases and J by 0 bases, and 10 bases separated the two germline ends. Germline lookup yields CDR1 KGHSH and CDR2 LQKENI. The CDR3 is made up of 13 amino acids. This CDR3 reads CASTDSLNTEAFF. In nucleotides, the CDR3 is TGTGCCAGCACGGACAGCCTGAACACTGAAGCTTTCTTT.

This chain joins TRBV5-1 and TRBJ2-7; TRBD2 matches at 8 bases. The junction had 9 bases not matched to a gene; V was cut back by 4 bases and J by 0 bases. Looked up from germline, CDR1 is SGHRS and CDR2 is YFSETQ. The CDR3 extends over 16 amino acids. The CDR3 sequence: CASSPLTSGISYEQYF. In nucleotides, the CDR3 is TGCGCCAGCAGCCCCCTAACTAGCGGCATCTCCTACGAGCAGTACTTC.

V and J are TRBV18 and TRBJ1-4; D may be TRBD1 (5 bases). Germline-derived CDR1 and CDR2 are KGHSH and LQKENI. Trimming removed 3 bases at V and 7 bases at J, with 15 bases between. This CDR3 is 15 amino acids long. CDR3 sequence reads: CASSPVGGYGEKLFF. Written as DNA, the CDR3 is TGTGCCAGCTCACCTGTCGGGGGATACGGTGAAAAACTGTTTTTT.

This chain joins TRBV19 and TRBJ1-3, with 10 bases fitting TRBD1. CDR1 is LNHDA, CDR2 SQIVND, per germline (reference sequence). V shed 7 bases, J shed 1 base, and the junction held 7 bases outside the gene matches. This CDR3 is built from 16 residues. The DNA for the CDR3 is TGTGCCAGTACCAGGGGACAGGGGTTTTCTGGAAACACCATATATTTT. Protein: CASTRGQGFSGNTIYF.

The rearrangement links TRBV12-5 to TRBJ2-5; TRBD1 is a possible D gene (6 bases). Per the germline V gene, CDR1 is LGHNT and CDR2 is FRNRAP. V was pared by 1 base and J by 0 bases, with 12 bases between. This CDR3 spans 16 amino acids. CDR3 nucleotides: TGTGCTAGTGGTTTGGCCCCCTCAGGGGACCAAGAGACCCAGTACTTC. This gives the protein CASGLAPSGDQETQYF. The full variable domain, in which reference TRBV12-5 and TRBJ2-5 provide the parts outside the CDR3, is DARVTQTPRHKVTEMGQEVTMRCQPILGHNTVFWYRQTMMQGLELLAYFRNRAPLDDSGMPKDRFSAEMPDATLATLKIQPSEPRDSAVYFCASGLAPSGDQETQYFGPGTRLLVL.

The DNA for the CDR3 is TGTGCCATCAGGGGGACTAGCGGGAGGGCCGAATTTGGCGAGCAGTACTTC. It yields the protein CAIRGTSGRAEFGEQYF. This sequence joins TRBV10-3 and TRBJ2-5, with TRBD2 identical over 16 bases. The DNA end is more similar to TRBJ2-7, so the J call may be wrong. The CDR3 contains 17 residues. Per the germline V gene, CDR1 is ENHRY and CDR2 is SYGVKD.

This chain connects TRBV27 to TRBJ2-7; possible D gene TRBD2, 7 bases. The germline V gene has CDR1 MNHEY and CDR2 SMNVEV (reference sequence). The V end lost 3 bases, the J end lost 4 bases, and 19 bases lay between the germline ends. The CDR3 contains 16 residues. The CDR3 bases are TGTGCCAGCAGTTTGTCCGCCGGGGGGCAGTCTTACGAGCAGTACTTC. Protein product: CASSLSAGGQSYEQYF.